This T cell receptor (beta chain) is from a study of cytomegalovirus exposure and HLA in healthy donors. Study-wide points: Later analysis associated a missense DCLRE1C variant with TCR beta V- and J-gene trimming. A later analysis showed that HLA-associated TCR beta chains had undergone more clonal expansion than equally common others.

With regard to this clone: The target antigen is unknown.

The CDR3 length is 18 residues. Vbeta (60) and Jbeta (13) primers were used in the PCR. Produced via immunoSEQ multiplex PCR; TCRdb's table is partial and in-frame only. The data hold 98,000 or so clones, with roughly three quarters observed a single time. Sequencing input: PBMCs. The sequence was collected from a female donor in good health and CMV-seronegative. V and J are TRBV12-1 and TRBJ1-6; TRBD1, the table's D call, was not compared with the DNA. TRBV12-1 is shown as a pseudogene. The CDR3 bases are TGTGCCAGCAGCTTTGTGTGGACAGGGGGCAGGATTAATTCACCCCTCCACTTT. Its protein is CASSFVWTGGRINSPLHF.